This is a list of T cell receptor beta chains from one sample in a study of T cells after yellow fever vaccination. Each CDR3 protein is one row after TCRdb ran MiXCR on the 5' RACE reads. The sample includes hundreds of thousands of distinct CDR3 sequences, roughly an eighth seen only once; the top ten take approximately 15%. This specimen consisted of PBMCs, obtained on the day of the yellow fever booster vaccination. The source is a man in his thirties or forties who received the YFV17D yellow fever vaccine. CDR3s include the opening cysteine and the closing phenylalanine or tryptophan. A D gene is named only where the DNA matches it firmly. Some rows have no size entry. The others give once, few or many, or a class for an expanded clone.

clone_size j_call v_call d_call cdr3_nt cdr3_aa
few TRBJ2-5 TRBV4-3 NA TGCGCCAGCAGCCAAGATACTAGACAAGAGACCCAGTACTTC CASSQDTRQETQYF
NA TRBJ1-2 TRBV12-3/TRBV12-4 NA TGTGCCAGCAGTTTAGACAGTGACTATGGCTACACCTTC CASSLDSDYGYTF
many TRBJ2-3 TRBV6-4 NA TGTGCCAGCAGTGACTCCCCAGCGGCCACAGATACGCAGTATTTT CASSDSPAATDTQYF
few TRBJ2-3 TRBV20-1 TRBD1 TGCAGTGCAGAGAGGACAGGGGGCACAGATACGCAGTATTTT CSAERTGGTDTQYF
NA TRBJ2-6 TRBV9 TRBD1 TGTGCCAGCAGCGTGGGACAGTCAACCTCTGGGGCCAACGTCCTGACTTTC CASSVGQSTSGANVLTF
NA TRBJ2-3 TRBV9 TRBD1 TGTGCCAGCAGCGTCCAGGACAGGGCGACAGATACGCAGTATTTT CASSVQDRATDTQYF
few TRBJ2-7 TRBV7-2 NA TGTGCCAGCAGCTCTCGGATAGCGGCCTCCTACGAGCAGTACTTC CASSSRIAASYEQYF
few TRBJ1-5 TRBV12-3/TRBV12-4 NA TGTGCCAGCAGTCGAAGAGAAATTAGCAATCAGCCCCAGCATTTT CASSRREISNQPQHF
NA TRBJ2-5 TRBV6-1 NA TGTGCCAGCAGTCAGGGACGATGGGAGACCCAGTACTTC CASSQGRWETQYF
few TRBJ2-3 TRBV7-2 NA TGTGCCAGCAGCGAAAGGGCAGGGCGAGATACGCAGTATTTT CASSERAGRDTQYF
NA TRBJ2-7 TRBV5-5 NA TGTGCCAGCAGCCCCCTATGGCAGCAATCCTACGAGCAGTACTTC CASSPLWQQSYEQYF
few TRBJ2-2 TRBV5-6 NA TGTGCCAGCAGTTACTCCGGGACAAGGAACACCGGGGAGCTGTTTTTT CASSYSGTRNTGELFF
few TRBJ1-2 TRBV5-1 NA TGCGCCAGCAGCCGGGACGGGATCTCGGGCTATGGCTACACCTTC CASSRDGISGYGYTF
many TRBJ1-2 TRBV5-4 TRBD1 TGTGCCAGCAGCTTGGAGGGACAGGGGCGAGGCTACACCTTC CASSLEGQGRGYTF
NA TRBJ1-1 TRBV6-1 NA TGTGCCAGCAGCCCCTTTTTGGCGCGGAGCGAAGCTTTCTTT CASSPFLARSEAFF
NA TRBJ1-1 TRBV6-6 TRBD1 TGTGCCAGCAGTTATAATCCAGGGGGAGCTTTCTTT CASSYNPGGAFF
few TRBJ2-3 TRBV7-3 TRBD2 TGTGCCAGCAGCTACCAGGGGACTAGCGGTAGCACAGATACGCAGTATTTT CASSYQGTSGSTDTQYF
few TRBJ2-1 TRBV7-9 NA TGTGCCAGCAACCCCTGGGGCTCCTACAATGAGCAGTTCTTC CASNPWGSYNEQFF
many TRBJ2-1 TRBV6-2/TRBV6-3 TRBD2 TGTGCCAGCAGTTACTCGCCTAGCGGGAGGGCCGTAAATGAGCAGTTCTTC CASSYSPSGRAVNEQFF
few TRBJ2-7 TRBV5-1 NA TGCGCCAGCAGCTTGGCCGAAGGGGCTTGGTCCTACGAGCAGTACTTC CASSLAEGAWSYEQYF
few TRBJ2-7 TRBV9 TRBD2 TGTGCCAGCAGCGTAGGGGTTAGCGGGAACGAGCAGTACTTC CASSVGVSGNEQYF
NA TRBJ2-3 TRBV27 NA TGTGCCAGCAGTTCCCGACTCGAGCGGGCGCAGTATTTT CASSSRLERAQYF
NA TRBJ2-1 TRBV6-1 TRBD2 TGTGCCAGCAGGGGACTAGCGGGAGGGACCGAGCAGTTCTTC CASRGLAGGTEQFF
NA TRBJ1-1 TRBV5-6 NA TGTGCCAGCAGCTTGAATTGGGGCAGGAACACTGAAGCTTTCTTT CASSLNWGRNTEAFF
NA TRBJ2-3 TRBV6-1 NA TGTGCCAGCAGTCTATACTCCCGGGATACGCAGTATTTT CASSLYSRDTQYF
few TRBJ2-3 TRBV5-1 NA TGCGCCAGCAGCTTGGTGTCCGAGCCCACAGATACGCAGTATTTT CASSLVSEPTDTQYF
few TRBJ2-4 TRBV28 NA TGTGCCAGCCGGGGATTGGTGGGGCTTGAGGCCAAAAACATTCAGTACTTC CASRGLVGLEAKNIQYF
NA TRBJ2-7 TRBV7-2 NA TGTGCCAGCAGCTTAGCCCGGGACCCCTCCTACGAGCAGTACTTC CASSLARDPSYEQYF